This T cell receptor beta chain was recorded in a study of cytomegalovirus exposure and HLA in healthy donors. Broader study findings: A further, later analysis showed that HLA-associated TCR beta chains (compared with equally common others) were more clonally expanded. Cytomegalovirus association was assigned to approximately 160 TCR beta chains. It was reported in a later analysis that an Asian-associated ancestry cluster showed fewer N-insertions than the roughly 670-donor mean. A few CMV-associated chains proved CMV antigen-specific in vitro.

PCR amplification relied on 60 Vbeta primers (plus 13 Jbeta primers). TCRdb keeps only in-frame clones here, not all; method: immunoSEQ multiplex PCR. The sample lists some 95,000 clones, approximately 71% occurring once. The CDR3 length is 14 residues. Per the germline V gene, CDR1 is MRHNA and CDR2 is SNTAGT. V dropped 2 bases and J dropped 1 base, with 7 bases sitting between them. About this clone itself: Its antigen is undetermined.

The sequence was collected from a woman younger than 30 in good health and CMV-seropositive. This sequence joins TRBV6-4 and TRBJ2-3, with TRBD1 as a possible D gene (5 bases). Sequencing used PBMCs. CDR3 loop: CASSDGRGTDTQYF. The CDR3 nucleotides read TGTGCCAGCAGTGACGGCAGGGGCACAGATACGCAGTATTTT.